This T cell receptor (beta chain) was profiled in a study of patients and donors after allogeneic stem cell transplantation. This CDR3 has 13 residues. Looked up from germline, CDR1 is KGHDR and CDR2 is SFDVKD. With 2 bases clipped from V and 5 bases from J, the junction kept 1 base outside the gene matches. A single record per CDR3 protein comes from TCRdb applying MiXCR to the RT-PCR reads. The profile shows roughly 150,000 distinct CDR3 sequences, about 24% of them singletons. V usage is TRBV24-1 and J usage is TRBJ2-7; TRBD1 matches at 8 bases. The specimen was blood, either unsorted or a sorted T cell fraction (not recorded which). This receptor was taken from a human donor who was either an allogeneic HSCT recipient or a stem cell or donor lymphocyte infusion donor (not recorded which). It is not recorded whose cells these are; they may come from a transplant donor. The CDR3 bases are TGTGCCACCAGTGATTCGGACAGGGACGAGCAGTACTTC. Translation gives CATSDSDRDEQYF.